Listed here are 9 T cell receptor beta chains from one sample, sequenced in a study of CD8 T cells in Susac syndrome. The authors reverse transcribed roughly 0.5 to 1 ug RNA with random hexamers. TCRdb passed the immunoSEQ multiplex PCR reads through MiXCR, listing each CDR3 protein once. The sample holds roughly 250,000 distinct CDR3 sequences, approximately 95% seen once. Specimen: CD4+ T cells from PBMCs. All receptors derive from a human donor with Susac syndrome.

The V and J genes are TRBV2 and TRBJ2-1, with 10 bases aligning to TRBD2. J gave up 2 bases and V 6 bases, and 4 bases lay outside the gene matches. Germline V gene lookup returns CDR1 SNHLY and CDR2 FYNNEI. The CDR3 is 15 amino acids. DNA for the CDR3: TGTGCCAGCAGCCCTAGCGGGAGAACCTACAATGAGCAGTTCTTC. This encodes CASSPSGRTYNEQFF.

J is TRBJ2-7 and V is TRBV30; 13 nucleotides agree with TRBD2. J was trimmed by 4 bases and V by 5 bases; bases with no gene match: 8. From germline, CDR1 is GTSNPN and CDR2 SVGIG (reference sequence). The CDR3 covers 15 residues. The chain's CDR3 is CAWALRTSGSYEQYF. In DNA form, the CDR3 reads TGTGCCTGGGCCCTAAGGACTAGCGGGAGTTACGAGCAGTACTTC.

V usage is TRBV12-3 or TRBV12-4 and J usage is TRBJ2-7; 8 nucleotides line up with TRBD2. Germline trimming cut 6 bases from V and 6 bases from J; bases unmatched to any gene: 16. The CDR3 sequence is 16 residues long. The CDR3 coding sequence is TGTGCCAGCAGCCCTCCCAGCGGGGGACTAGAGGGCGAGCAGTACTTC. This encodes CASSPPSGGLEGEQYF.

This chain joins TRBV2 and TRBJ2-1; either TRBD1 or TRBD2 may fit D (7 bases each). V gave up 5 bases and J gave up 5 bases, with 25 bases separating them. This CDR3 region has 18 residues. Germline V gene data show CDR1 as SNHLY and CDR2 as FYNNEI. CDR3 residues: CASSPAQGGQGVNNEQFF. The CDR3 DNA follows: TGTGCCAGCAGTCCCGCCCAGGGGGGGCAGGGGGTTAACAATGAGCAGTTCTTC.

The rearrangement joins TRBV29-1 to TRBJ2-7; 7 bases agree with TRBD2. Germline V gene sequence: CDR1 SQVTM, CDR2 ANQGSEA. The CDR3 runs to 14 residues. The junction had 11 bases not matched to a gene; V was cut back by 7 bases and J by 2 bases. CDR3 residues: CSATSAIRAYEQYF. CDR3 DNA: TGCAGCGCCACTAGCGCCATAAGGGCCTACGAGCAGTACTTC.

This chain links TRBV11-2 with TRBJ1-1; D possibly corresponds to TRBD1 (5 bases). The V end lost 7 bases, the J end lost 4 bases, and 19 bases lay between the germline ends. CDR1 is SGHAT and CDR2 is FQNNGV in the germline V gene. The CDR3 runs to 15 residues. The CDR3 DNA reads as TGTGCCAGCACCCCCCCGCGGGACCGCCCCACTGAAGCTTTCTTT. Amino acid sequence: CASTPPRDRPTEAFF.

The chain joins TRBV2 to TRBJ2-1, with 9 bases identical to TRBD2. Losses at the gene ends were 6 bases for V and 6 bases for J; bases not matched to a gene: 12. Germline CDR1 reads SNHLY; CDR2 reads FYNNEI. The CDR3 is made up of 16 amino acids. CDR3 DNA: TGTGCCAGCAGGCCGCTGGCGGGAGGGCCGGGCAATGAGCAGTTCTTC. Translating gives CASRPLAGGPGNEQFF.

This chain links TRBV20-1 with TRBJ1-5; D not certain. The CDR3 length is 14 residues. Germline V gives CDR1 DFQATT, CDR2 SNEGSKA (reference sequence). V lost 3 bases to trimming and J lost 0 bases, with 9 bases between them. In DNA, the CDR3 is TGCAGTGCTAGCAGACCTTATAGCAATCAGCCCCAGCATTTT. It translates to CSASRPYSNQPQHF.

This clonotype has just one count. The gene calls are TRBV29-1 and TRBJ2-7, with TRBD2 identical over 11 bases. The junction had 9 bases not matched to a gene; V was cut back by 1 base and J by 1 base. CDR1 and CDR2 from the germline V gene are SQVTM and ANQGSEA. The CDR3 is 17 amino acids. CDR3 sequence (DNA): TGCAGCGTTGAAGCGCTAGCGGGAGGTATCGCATCCTACGAGCAGTACTTC. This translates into CSVEALAGGIASYEQYF.